These 30 T cell receptor beta chains share one sample of origin, sequenced in a study of beta chain features in type 1 diabetes. Expressed TCRB transcripts were sequenced because the isolated RNA had all been reverse transcribed beforehand. Assay used: immunoSEQ multiplex PCR; TCRdb lists only in-frame clones, some missing. The sample yields roughly 500,000 clones, 30% seen once. Sequenced: naive CD4+ T cells from blood. The receptors were sampled from a man aged 18-30 years in good health.

There are many counts of this clone. The same CDR3 arises from other DNA sequences in this sample as well. CDR3 loop: CASSEETQYF. In DNA form, the CDR3 reads TGTGCCAGCAGTGAAGAGACCCAGTACTTC. The chain couples TRBV2 to TRBJ2-5; D is uncertain. The V end lost 1 base, the J end lost 6 bases, and 0 bases lay between the germline ends. The CDR3 covers 10 residues. Germline loops: CDR1 SNHLY, CDR2 FYNNEI. Variable domain in full (rest from reference TRBV2 and TRBJ2-5): EPEVTQTPSHQVTQMGQEVILRCVPISNHLYFYWYRQILGQKVEFLVSFYNNEISEKSEIFDDQFSVERPDGSNFTLKIRSTKLEDSAMYFCASSEETQYFGPGTRLLVL.

This clone showed up just a few times. CDR3 sequence (DNA): TGTGCCTGGAGTGCTCTCCGGGGCGTTCATGAGCAGTTCTTC. Its translation is CAWSALRGVHEQFF. The genes are TRBV30 and TRBJ2-1; possibly TRBD1 or TRBD2 for D (5 bases each). Trimming removed 1 base from V and 8 bases from J, with 15 bases in between. CDR1 and CDR2 from the germline V gene are GTSNPN and SVGIG (reference sequence). The CDR3 runs 14 residues.

The genes are TRBV2 and TRBJ1-1; D may be TRBD1 (5 bases). Trimming left V 3 bases short and J 1 base short, with 6 bases between. Per the germline V gene, CDR1 is SNHLY and CDR2 is FYNNEI. The CDR3 loop spans 13 amino acids. CDR3 in amino acids: CASSDQGNTEAFF. CDR3 coding DNA: TGTGCCAGCAGTGATCAGGGGAACACTGAAGCTTTCTTT. Based on the CDR3 plus reference TRBV2 and TRBJ1-1, the full variable domain is EPEVTQTPSHQVTQMGQEVILRCVPISNHLYFYWYRQILGQKVEFLVSFYNNEISEKSEIFDDQFSVERPDGSNFTLKIRSTKLEDSAMYFCASSDQGNTEAFFGQGTRLTVV.

The chain recombines TRBV7-6 with TRBJ2-6; TRBD1 matches at 7 bases. Trimming removed 0 bases from V and 1 base from J; junction bases left unmatched: 0. The CDR3 covers 16 residues. In germline, CDR1 is SGHVS, CDR2 FNYEAQ. This CDR3 reads CASSLAGQSGANVLTF. In DNA form, the CDR3 reads TGTGCCAGCAGCTTAGCGGGACAGTCTGGGGCCAACGTCCTGACTTTC.

This clone occurred a few times. The rearrangement uses TRBV30 and TRBJ2-5; TRBD1 is a possible D gene (7 bases). The germline gives CDR1 GTSNPN, CDR2 SVGIG (reference sequence). CDR3 size: 15 residues. V lost 3 bases, J lost 7 bases, and 21 bases lay in between. CDR3 nucleotide sequence: TGTGCCTGGAGCCCTTGGATGAGCCAGGGGGGGACCCAGTACTTC. Residues: CAWSPWMSQGGTQYF. Looking up the rest from reference TRBV30 and TRBJ2-5 gives the full variable domain: SQTIHQWPATLVQPVGSPLSLECTVEGTSNPNLYWYRQAAGRGLQLLFYSVGIGQISSEVPQNLSASRPQDRQFILSSKKLLLSDSGFYLCAWSPWMSQGGTQYFGPGTRLLVL.

The chain links TRBV2 to TRBJ2-5, with a possible D match to TRBD2 (7 bases). The CDR3 runs 14 residues. Trimming cost V 10 bases and J 2 bases, with 17 bases left between them. Germline-derived CDR1 and CDR2 are SNHLY and FYNNEI. CDR3 nucleotide sequence: TGTGCCATTGGCGGCGGGGGCGGACAAGAGACCCAGTACTTC. As protein: CAIGGGGGQETQYF.

The CDR3 sequence is CAYRQVGETQYF. The CDR3 DNA reads TGTGCCTACAGACAGGTCGGGGAGACCCAGTACTTC. The V and J genes are TRBV30 and TRBJ2-5, with D maybe TRBD1 (6 bases). The germline gives CDR1 GTSNPN, CDR2 SVGIG (reference sequence). This CDR3 is built from 12 residues. V lost 7 bases and J 5 bases, leaving 14 bases between the germline ends.

CDR3 nucleotides: TGCGCCAACGACAGCTCCTACAATGAGCAGTTCTTC. Its translation: CANDSSYNEQFF. The rearrangement links TRBV23-1 to TRBJ2-1; weak D call: TRBD1 (5 bases). TRBV23-1 is an ORF; its function is uncertain. V gave up 10 bases and J gave up 0 bases, with 7 bases separating them. The CDR3 totals 12 residues.

V is TRBV9 and J is TRBJ2-1; a possible D gene is TRBD2 (6 bases). CDR1 SGDLS and CDR2 YYNGEE come from the germline V gene. There are 16 residues in the CDR3. V dropped 4 bases and J dropped 1 base, with 15 bases sitting between them. As DNA, the CDR3 is TGTGCCAGCAGCCCCCTCGGGGGATTATCCTACAATGAGCAGTTCTTC. Residues: CASSPLGGLSYNEQFF.

This sequence joins TRBV5-1 and TRBJ2-7; the D gene could be TRBD1 or TRBD2 (5 bases each). The CDR3 totals 13 residues. V was clipped by 1 base and J by 5 bases, with 10 bases between them. Germline values: CDR1 SGHRS, CDR2 YFSETQ. CDR3 loop: CASSLTGTHEQYF. The CDR3 DNA is TGCGCCAGCAGCTTGACCGGGACGCACGAGCAGTACTTC.

There are a few counts of this clone. V gene TRBV25-1 combines with J gene TRBJ1-1, with D uncertain. This CDR3 spans 13 amino acids. Trimming removed 8 bases from V and 0 bases from J, with 10 bases in between. CDR1 MGHDK and CDR2 SYGVNS come from the germline V gene. DNA for the CDR3: TGTGCCAGCCTGGGCAGTGTGAACACTGAAGCTTTCTTT. Translating gives CASLGSVNTEAFF. Complete variable domain (other parts from reference TRBV25-1 and TRBJ1-1): EADIYQTPRYLVIGTGKKITLECSQTMGHDKMYWYQQDPGMELHLIHYSYGVNSTEKGDLSSESTVSRIRTEHFPLTLESARPSHTSQYLCASLGSVNTEAFFGQGTRLTVV.

The chain has TRBV7-9 and TRBJ2-1, with D possibly being TRBD1 (6 bases). V was trimmed by 4 bases and J by 8 bases, leaving 18 bases between them. The CDR3 runs to 15 residues. From germline, CDR1 is SEHNR and CDR2 FQNEAQ (reference sequence). CDR3 protein: CASSSGQTPGDEQFF. The CDR3 nucleotides are TGTGCCAGCAGCTCCGGACAGACCCCTGGCGATGAGCAGTTCTTC.

V usage is TRBV7-2 and J usage is TRBJ1-1; 7 bases align to TRBD1. This CDR3 has 13 residues. Trimming cost V 4 bases and J 1 base; bases outside gene matches: 0. Germline-derived CDR1 and CDR2 are SGHTA and FQGNSA. Here the CDR3 reads CASSWTGNTEAFF. CDR3 sequence (DNA): TGTGCCAGCAGCTGGACAGGGAACACTGAAGCTTTCTTT.

This clone appeared a few times. This chain connects TRBV7-9 to TRBJ1-2; TRBD1 is a possible D gene (5 bases). The ends were cut back, 6 bases at V and 4 bases at J, with 21 bases in the middle. Germline-derived CDR1 and CDR2 are SEHNR and FQNEAQ (reference sequence). The CDR3 has 16 residues. The CDR3 coding sequence is TGTGCCAGCAGTTCGGGACGGCCTCCCCCGAGCTATGGCTACACCTTC. Its translation is CASSSGRPPPSYGYTF.

The chain recombines TRBV6-5 with TRBJ1-1, with D maybe TRBD1 (5 bases). Per the germline V gene, CDR1 is MNHEY and CDR2 is SVGAGI. The V and J ends lost 2 bases and 5 bases respectively, with 12 bases between them. This CDR3 spans 14 amino acids. For the CDR3, the DNA is TGTGCCAGCAGTTACGACCAGGGCAGAACTGAAGCTTTCTTT. Encoded protein: CASSYDQGRTEAFF.

V usage is TRBV10-3 and J usage is TRBJ2-1; 7 positions agree with TRBD1. Losses at the gene ends were 5 bases for V and 6 bases for J; bases not matched to a gene: 4. From germline, CDR1 is ENHRY and CDR2 SYGVKD. The CDR3 spans 13 residues. The CDR3 sequence: CAISTGVPNEQFF. The CDR3, as DNA: TGTGCCATCAGTACAGGGGTTCCCAATGAGCAGTTCTTC.

This rearrangement joins TRBV7-9 to TRBJ2-5; 7 nucleotides agree with TRBD1. Germline trimming cut 4 bases from V and 3 bases from J; bases unmatched to any gene: 8. CDR3 length equals 15 residues. The germline CDR1 and CDR2 sequences are SEHNR and FQNEAQ (reference sequence). The CDR3 DNA reads as TGTGCCAGCAGCTCGGACAGGTTGCTAAAAGAGACCCAGTACTTC. Translated: CASSSDRLLKETQYF.

This clone was seen more than once but under ten times. The rearrangement joins TRBV18 to TRBJ2-1; the match to TRBD2 covers 14 bases. Looked up from germline, CDR1 is KGHSH and CDR2 is LQKENI. Unmatched junction bases numbered 6, after V lost 5 bases and J lost 3 bases. CDR3 length equals 17 residues. The CDR3 nucleotides are TGTGCCAGCTCATCTCCCGGGACTAGCGGGAGCTACAATGAGCAGTTCTTC. Translation: CASSSPGTSGSYNEQFF.

This clone was seen more than once but under ten times. V and J are TRBV14 and TRBJ2-7; no clear D gene. Germline-derived CDR1 and CDR2 are SGHDN and FVKESK. The CDR3 covers 13 residues. V gave up 1 base and J gave up 3 bases, with 7 bases separating them. This chain's CDR3 is CASSQVSGYEQYF. DNA for the CDR3: TGTGCCAGCAGCCAAGTATCGGGCTACGAGCAGTACTTC.

The rearrangement links TRBV19 to TRBJ2-6; tentatively, D is TRBD2 (5 bases). The CDR3 has 15 residues. CDR1 and CDR2 from the germline V gene are LNHDA and SQIVND (reference sequence). V was cut by 5 bases and J by 4 bases, with 12 bases left in between. CDR3 coding DNA: TGTGCCAGTAGTGCGGGCCGGGCCGGGGCCAACGTCCTGACTTTC. As protein: CASSAGRAGANVLTF.

This clone is a singleton in its sample. The chain combines TRBV18 with TRBJ2-1; 8 bases fit TRBD2. Looked up from germline, CDR1 is KGHSH and CDR2 is LQKENI. The CDR3 has 16 residues. V was clipped by 6 bases and J by 9 bases; unmatched bases: 16. CDR3 region: CASSITRPGGPIEQFF. The CDR3 coding sequence is TGTGCCAGCTCCATAACCAGGCCGGGGGGGCCGATTGAGCAGTTCTTC.

This clone was seen only once. V and J are TRBV9 and TRBJ1-2; 7 positions match TRBD1. V lost 4 bases, J lost 4 bases, and 7 bases stayed unmatched. Looked up from germline, CDR1 is SGDLS and CDR2 is YYNGEE. The CDR3 has 14 residues. The CDR3 DNA sequence: TGTGCCAGCAGCACGCGGACAGGATTCTATGGCTACACCTTC. It yields the protein CASSTRTGFYGYTF.

This clone was seen a handful of times. The chain is built from TRBV5-1 and TRBJ2-1; no reliable D call. V was shortened by 4 bases and J by 0 bases, with 14 bases between the two germline ends. This CDR3 has 16 residues. The germline gives CDR1 SGHRS, CDR2 YFSETQ. For the CDR3, the DNA is TGCGCCAGCAGCGCCTTAGCCCAAGGCTCCTACAATGAGCAGTTCTTC. Amino acid sequence: CASSALAQGSYNEQFF.

This clone appeared a few times. The V call is TRBV5-6, the J call TRBJ1-1; a weak D match, TRBD1 (5 bases). Trimming left V 3 bases short and J 2 bases short, with 11 bases between. The germline V gene encodes CDR1 SGHDT and CDR2 YYEEEE. The CDR3 length is 14 residues. The CDR3: CASSWKTANTEAFF. The DNA for the CDR3 is TGTGCCAGCAGCTGGAAGACAGCAAACACTGAAGCTTTCTTT.

This clone was counted only a few times. The V call is TRBV9, the J call TRBJ2-1; D may be TRBD1 (6 bases). The CDR3 loop spans 15 amino acids. V lost 3 bases and J lost 0, with 10 bases in between. CDR1 and CDR2 (germline): SGDLS, YYNGEE. The CDR3, as DNA: TGTGCCAGCAGCGCCCTGACAGGCTCCTACAATGAGCAGTTCTTC. Amino acids: CASSALTGSYNEQFF.

This clone appeared a few times. The chain has TRBV4-3 and TRBJ2-7, with TRBD1 as a possible D gene (6 bases). The germline V gene has CDR1 LGHNA and CDR2 YSLEER. V gave up 3 bases and J gave up 4 bases, with 13 bases separating them. There are 14 residues in the CDR3. This chain's CDR3 is CASSQVGGAYEQYF. CDR3 bases: TGCGCCAGCAGCCAGGTTGGGGGCGCGTACGAGCAGTACTTC.

The chain is built from TRBV18 and TRBJ1-2; TRBD1 matches 8 bases. The CDR3 runs 18 residues. With V trimmed by 5 bases and J by 4 bases, 18 bases remained unmatched. From germline, CDR1 is KGHSH and CDR2 LQKENI. For the CDR3, the DNA is TGTGCCAGCTCAGGAGAACCGGGACAGGCCCCGGGAGTCTATGGCTACACCTTC. Its protein product is CASSGEPGQAPGVYGYTF. Filled out from reference TRBV18 and TRBJ1-2, the complete variable domain reads NAGVMQNPRHLVRRRGQEARLRCSPMKGHSHVYWYRQLPEEGLKFMVYLQKENIIDESGMPKERFSAEFPKEGPSILRIQQVVRGDSAAYFCASSGEPGQAPGVYGYTFGSGTRLTVV.

This clone was counted only a few times. The V gene is TRBV30, the J gene TRBJ2-7; 11 bases align to TRBD1. CDR3 length: 15 amino acids. Germline values: CDR1 GTSNPN, CDR2 SVGIG (reference sequence). V shed 4 bases, J shed 7 bases, and the junction held 12 bases outside the gene matches. The DNA for the CDR3 is TGTGCCTGGAATCTCGGGACAGGGGGGCATATGGAGCAGTACTTC. Its protein product is CAWNLGTGGHMEQYF.

This clone was observed a handful of times. The rearrangement links TRBV29-1 to TRBJ2-3; 8 bases are shared with TRBD2. CDR1 and CDR2 (germline): SQVTM, ANQGSEA. The CDR3 length is 15 residues. V lost 4 bases to trimming and J lost 3 bases; unmatched junction nucleotides: 9. The CDR3 spells CSVGTSGSSTDTQYF. The CDR3 nucleotides are TGCAGCGTTGGTACCAGCGGGAGTAGTACAGATACGCAGTATTTT.

This clone has just a few counts. At the DNA level, this CDR3 is encoded by other sequences in the same sample as well. The chain is built from TRBV30 and TRBJ1-1, with D hard to call. The CDR3 is made up of 13 amino acids. From germline, CDR1 is GTSNPN and CDR2 SVGIG (reference sequence). V was trimmed by 2 bases and J by 0 bases, leaving 7 bases between them. The CDR3 spells CAWSLSMNTEAFF. DNA of the CDR3: TGTGCCTGGAGTTTAAGTATGAACACTGAAGCTTTCTTT. Looking up the rest from reference TRBV30 and TRBJ1-1 gives the full variable domain: SQTIHQWPATLVQPVGSPLSLECTVEGTSNPNLYWYRQAAGRGLQLLFYSVGIGQISSEVPQNLSASRPQDRQFILSSKKLLLSDSGFYLCAWSLSMNTEAFFGQGTRLTVV.